This T cell receptor (beta chain) was captured by sequencing in a study of blood T cells in healthy people across ages. Study-level results: The authors considered diversity estimates from one million T cells to be underestimates.

The table lists this clonotype with a count of one. The antigen remains undetermined. A junction end diverges from the germline sequence, so it may reflect a read error. Sample-barcoded 5' priming and a J-beta primer mix drove a second PCR of roughly 7 to 11 cycles. MiXCR was run by TCRdb on the 5' RACE reads, yielding one entry per CDR3 protein. This sample has approximately 830,000 distinct CDR3 sequences, with 62% found just once. Each donor's blood draw was roughly 9.5 milliliters of peripheral blood. The CDR3 is 16 amino acids. Germline CDR1 reads MDHEN; CDR2 reads SYDVKM. V gene TRBV28 combines with J gene TRBJ2-1, with D perhaps TRBD2 (7 bases). Sequencing input: blood. The sequence was obtained from a young man in good health. The CDR3 region is CTSSSPGGLVFNEQFF. CDR3 coding DNA: TGTACCAGCAGTTCCCCCGGGGGGCTAGTGTTCAATGAGCAGTTCTTC. The full variable domain, with the rest looked up from reference TRBV28 and TRBJ2-1, is DVKVTQSSRYLVKRTGEKVFLECVQDMDHENMFWYRQDPGLGLRLIYFSYDVKMKEKGDIPEGYSVSREKKERFSLILESASTNQTSMYLCTSSSPGGLVFNEQFFGPGTRLTVL.